This passage covers 25 T cell receptor beta chains from one sample sequenced in a study of CD4 T cells in relation to SARS-CoV-2 and coronaviruses. Produced via immunoSEQ multiplex PCR; TCRdb's table is partial and in-frame only. This sample has around 54,000 clones, with 90% to 95% found just once. Sequenced: naive CD4+ T cells from PBMCs. Subset described: naive CD4+ T cells isolated by negative enrichment. The receptors here all came from an adult with COVID-19.

The chain links TRBV6-1 to TRBJ1-2; perhaps TRBD1 as D (5 bases). Looked up from germline, CDR1 is MNHNS and CDR2 is SASEGT. The ends were cut back, 0 bases at V and 2 bases at J, with 22 bases in the middle. CDR3 length equals 19 residues. As DNA, the CDR3 is TGTGCCAGCAGTGAAGCGCTTCGCATGGTGCAGGGAGGGAACTATGGCTACACCTTC. The encoded protein is CASSEALRMVQGGNYGYTF.

The chain has TRBV5-5 and TRBJ1-5, with D possibly TRBD1 on 6 matching bases. Germline CDR1 and CDR2: SGHKS and YYEKEE (reference sequence). The CDR3 has 16 amino acids. Trimming left V 0 bases short and J 4 bases short, with 14 bases between. The CDR3 DNA is TGTGCCAGCAGCTTGGTATATGGGACATCTAATCAGCCCCAGCATTTT. Its protein is CASSLVYGTSNQPQHF.

This chain joins TRBV6-2 or TRBV6-3 and TRBJ2-5, with TRBD2 matching 15 bases. J lost 2 bases, V lost 6 bases, and 13 bases had no gene match. The CDR3 spans 19 residues. Germline V gene lookup returns CDR1 MNHEY and CDR2 SVGEGT. CDR3 region: CASSSRWGLAGGPQETQYF. CDR3 sequence (DNA): TGTGCCAGCAGCTCCCGGTGGGGACTAGCGGGAGGACCTCAAGAGACCCAGTACTTC.

The chain couples TRBV18 to TRBJ2-4, with D possibly matching TRBD2 (6 bases). The V end was cut by 4 bases, the J end by 3 bases, with 22 bases between. This CDR3 is built from 18 residues. CDR1 KGHSH and CDR2 LQKENI come from the germline V gene. The CDR3 bases are TGTGCCAGCTCACATTCTAGCGACCTCCTCGTAGGCAAAAACATTCAGTACTTC. It translates to CASSHSSDLLVGKNIQYF. The full variable domain, its missing parts supplied by reference TRBV18 and TRBJ2-4, is NAGVMQNPRHLVRRRGQEARLRCSPMKGHSHVYWYRQLPEEGLKFMVYLQKENIIDESGMPKERFSAEFPKEGPSILRIQQVVRGDSAAYFCASSHSSDLLVGKNIQYFGAGTRLSVL.

V and J are TRBV7-3 and TRBJ2-1, with 8 nucleotides matching TRBD1. This CDR3 has 18 residues. J lost 4 bases, V lost 0 bases, and 11 bases had no gene match. Germline CDR1 reads SGHTA; CDR2 reads FQGTGA. CDR3 sequence reads: CASSLTSGPTGAYNEQFF. In DNA, the CDR3 is TGTGCCAGCAGCTTAACATCGGGACCGACAGGGGCATACAATGAGCAGTTCTTC.

The V call is TRBV7-3, the J call TRBJ2-1; D is undetermined. The CDR3 extends over 13 amino acids. CDR1 SGHTA and CDR2 FQGTGA come from the germline V gene. Trimming left V 2 bases short and J 5 bases short, with 7 bases between. CDR3 loop: CASSLLIDNEQFF. The CDR3 nucleotides read TGTGCCAGCAGCTTATTGATTGACAATGAGCAGTTCTTC.

The chain is built from TRBV6-5 and TRBJ2-1; D is possibly TRBD1 or TRBD2 (6 bases each). V lost 5 bases, J lost 15 bases, and 17 bases lay in between. Germline V gene lookup returns CDR1 MNHEY and CDR2 SVGAGI. This CDR3 contains 12 residues. In DNA, the CDR3 is TGTGCCAGCAGTAAAATGGGCAGGGGACTGTTCTTC. Its protein product is CASSKMGRGLFF.

The chain is built from TRBV20-1 and TRBJ2-1, with D perhaps given as TRBD1 or TRBD2 (6 bases each). The CDR3 consists of 12 residues. V lost 3 bases and J lost 8, with 11 bases in between. Germline assignment: CDR1 DFQATT and CDR2 SNEGSKA (reference sequence). In DNA form, the CDR3 reads TGCAGTGCTAGTGGGGGGCAGTATGAGCAGTTCTTC. Translating it yields CSASGGQYEQFF.

The chain joins TRBV9 to TRBJ2-1, with a weak D call TRBD2 (5 bases). V was trimmed by 4 bases and J by 4 bases, leaving 15 bases between them. The CDR3 extends over 15 amino acids. Per germline, CDR1 SGDLS and CDR2 YYNGEE. CDR3 in DNA: TGTGCCAGCAGCCCTCTAGCCAGATCATACAATGAGCAGTTCTTC. Translation: CASSPLARSYNEQFF.

This clone is a singleton in its sample. The CDR3 region is CASRSRQGTGELFF. Written as DNA, the CDR3 is TGTGCCAGCAGATCTAGACAGGGAACCGGGGAGCTGTTTTTT. The rearrangement joins TRBV13 to TRBJ2-2, with 7 bases fitting TRBD1. The CDR3 sequence is 14 residues long. V shed 6 bases, J shed 5 bases, and the junction held 6 bases outside the gene matches. CDR1 is PRHDT, CDR2 FYEKMQ, per germline (reference sequence). Complete variable domain (other parts from reference TRBV13 and TRBJ2-2): AAGVIQSPRHLIKEKRETATLKCYPIPRHDTVYWYQQGPGQDPQFLISFYEKMQSDKGSIPDRFSAQQFSDYHSELNMSSLELGDSALYFCASRSRQGTGELFFGEGSRLTVL.

The chain is built from TRBV9 and TRBJ2-3; TRBD2 aligns across 9 bases. Germline CDR1 reads SGDLS; CDR2 reads YYNGEE. J was trimmed by 3 bases and V by 4 bases; bases with no gene match: 6. This CDR3 comprises 15 residues. The CDR3 loop is CASSRSGRQTDTQYF. CDR3 bases: TGTGCCAGCAGCCGGAGCGGGAGGCAGACAGATACGCAGTATTTT. The complete variable domain, with remaining parts taken from reference TRBV9 and TRBJ2-3, reads DSGVTQTPKHLITATGQRVTLRCSPRSGDLSVYWYQQSLDQGLQFLIQYYNGEERAKGNILERFSAQQFPDLHSELNLSSLELGDSALYFCASSRSGRQTDTQYFGPGTRLTVL.

The rearrangement links TRBV28 to TRBJ2-4; D is unresolved. The CDR3 runs 15 residues. Germline CDR1 and CDR2: MDHEN and SYDVKM. V was cut by 5 bases and J by 4 bases, with 15 bases left in between. CDR3 in amino acids: CASSTLWDWKNIQYF. CDR3 DNA: TGTGCCAGCAGTACCCTGTGGGATTGGAAAAACATTCAGTACTTC.

The chain links TRBV7-9 to TRBJ1-1, with no clear D. The CDR3 covers 15 residues. From germline, CDR1 is SEHNR and CDR2 FQNEAQ (reference sequence). V was pared by 5 bases and J by 4 bases, with 17 bases between. CDR3 in DNA: TGTGCCAGCAGCCCGGACGGTGCCGGTTTCACTGAAGCTTTCTTT. Encoded protein: CASSPDGAGFTEAFF. Filled out from reference TRBV7-9 and TRBJ1-1, the complete variable domain reads DTGVSQNPRHKITKRGQNVTFRCDPISEHNRLYWYRQTLGQGPEFLTYFQNEAQLEKSRLLSDRFSAERPKGSFSTLEIQRTEQGDSAMYLCASSPDGAGFTEAFFGQGTRLTVV.

V is TRBV14 and J is TRBJ2-1; 11 bases agree with TRBD1. The CDR3 sequence is 16 residues long. After removal of 2 bases from V and 4 bases from J, the junction contained 4 bases not matched to a gene. Germline assignment: CDR1 SGHDN and CDR2 FVKESK. CDR3 sequence (DNA): TGTGCCAGCAGCCAACCCGGGACAGGGGGATACAATGAGCAGTTCTTC. Translated, it gives CASSQPGTGGYNEQFF.

As regards this clone: The same CDR3 arises from other DNA sequences in this sample as well. This chain uses TRBV5-1 with TRBJ2-5, with unresolved D. The CDR3 totals 12 residues. Germline lookup yields CDR1 SGHRS and CDR2 YFSETQ. V was shortened by 0 bases and J by 2 bases, with 2 bases between the two germline ends. The CDR3 is CASSLGQETQYF. The CDR3 coding sequence is TGCGCCAGCAGCTTGGGTCAAGAGACCCAGTACTTC. Supplemented by reference TRBV5-1 and TRBJ2-5, the full variable domain reads KAGVTQTPRYLIKTRGQQVTLSCSPISGHRSVSWYQQTPGQGLQFLFEYFSETQRNKGNFPGRFSGRQFSNSRSEMNVSTLELGDSALYLCASSLGQETQYFGPGTRLLVL.

The chain links TRBV20-1 to TRBJ1-5, with D possibly being TRBD1 (5 bases). The CDR3 runs to 13 residues. Germline V gives CDR1 DFQATT, CDR2 SNEGSKA (reference sequence). Trimming cost V 3 bases and J 3 bases, with 9 bases left between them. The CDR3 nucleotides read TGCAGTGCTAGTCGACAGCCCAATCAGCCCCAGCATTTT. This translates into CSASRQPNQPQHF.

The chain joins TRBV29-1 to TRBJ2-1, with TRBD2 matching over 7 bases. Germline assignment: CDR1 SQVTM and CDR2 ANQGSEA. After removal of 4 bases from V and 0 bases from J, the junction contained 6 bases not matched to a gene. This CDR3 has 15 amino acids. The CDR3 DNA is TGCAGCGTTGCTCCACTAGCGTTCTCCTACAATGAGCAGTTCTTC. Its translation is CSVAPLAFSYNEQFF.

The V call is TRBV7-3, the J call TRBJ2-1, with 7 nucleotides matching TRBD2. In germline, CDR1 is SGHTA, CDR2 FQGTGA. This CDR3 is built from 15 residues. The trim removed 5 bases at V and 0 bases at J, leaving 4 bases unmatched. The chain's CDR3 is CASSTGTNSYNEQFF. The CDR3 DNA follows: TGTGCCAGCAGCACCGGGACTAACTCCTACAATGAGCAGTTCTTC.

The V and J genes are TRBV30 and TRBJ2-1; 8 bases are a match to TRBD1. V shed 4 bases, J shed 0 bases, and the junction held 11 bases outside the gene matches. This CDR3 is 17 amino acids long. Germline V gene sequence: CDR1 GTSNPN, CDR2 SVGIG (reference sequence). CDR3 region: CAWTGQGTAFSYNEQFF. CDR3 DNA sequence: TGTGCCTGGACCGGACAGGGTACGGCATTCTCCTACAATGAGCAGTTCTTC.

The chain employs TRBV14 and TRBJ2-7; no reliable D call. The ends were cut back, 1 base at V and 0 bases at J, with 7 bases in the middle. Germline V gene data show CDR1 as SGHDN and CDR2 as FVKESK. The CDR3 contains 14 residues. The CDR3 DNA sequence: TGTGCCAGCAGCCAAGGACTGAGCTCCTACGAGCAGTACTTC. Its protein product is CASSQGLSSYEQYF. The whole variable domain, filled in from reference TRBV14 and TRBJ2-7, reads EAGVTQFPSHSVIEKGQTVTLRCDPISGHDNLYWYRRVMGKEIKFLLHFVKESKQDESGMPNNRFLAERTGGTYSTLKVQPAELEDSGVYFCASSQGLSSYEQYFGPGTRLTVT.

This chain connects TRBV5-1 to TRBJ1-2; 11 bases fit TRBD1. There are 16 residues in the CDR3. Trimming cost V 3 bases and J 4 bases; bases outside gene matches: 8. The germline CDR1 and CDR2 sequences are SGHRS and YFSETQ. The CDR3 is CASSSGQGAQGYGYTF. The CDR3 coding sequence is TGCGCCAGCAGCTCCGGACAGGGGGCGCAGGGCTATGGCTACACCTTC. The whole variable domain, filled in from reference TRBV5-1 and TRBJ1-2, reads KAGVTQTPRYLIKTRGQQVTLSCSPISGHRSVSWYQQTPGQGLQFLFEYFSETQRNKGNFPGRFSGRQFSNSRSEMNVSTLELGDSALYLCASSSGQGAQGYGYTFGSGTRLTVV.

The chain carries TRBV18 and TRBJ1-6, with D perhaps TRBD1 (5 bases). Trimming shortened V by 4 bases and J by 7 bases, and 17 bases separated the two germline ends. This CDR3 contains 16 residues. Per germline, CDR1 KGHSH and CDR2 LQKENI. The CDR3 nucleotides read TGTGCCAGCTCACTCTCTGGGGGGGTACAGAATTCACCCCTCCACTTT. The encoded protein is CASSLSGGVQNSPLHF. Together with reference TRBV18 and TRBJ1-6, the CDR3 gives the full variable domain: NAGVMQNPRHLVRRRGQEARLRCSPMKGHSHVYWYRQLPEEGLKFMVYLQKENIIDESGMPKERFSAEFPKEGPSILRIQQVVRGDSAAYFCASSLSGGVQNSPLHFGNGTRLTVT.

This clone was observed a single time. The V gene is TRBV6-5, the J gene TRBJ2-7, with unresolved D. Germline-derived CDR1 and CDR2 are MNHEY and SVGAGI. The V gene lost 7 bases and the J gene lost 1 base, with 14 bases spanning the gap. This CDR3 spans 14 amino acids. The CDR3 loop is CASTMNPRSYEQYF. The CDR3 DNA reads TGTGCCAGCACCATGAACCCGAGGTCCTACGAGCAGTACTTC.

This chain uses TRBV5-4 with TRBJ2-5, with TRBD2 matching over 14 bases. V was clipped by 4 bases and J by 4 bases; unmatched bases: 6. CDR1 is SGHNT, CDR2 YYREEE, per germline (reference sequence). The CDR3 has 16 residues. CDR3 amino acids: CASSKRLAGGGETQYF. DNA of the CDR3: TGTGCCAGCAGCAAAAGACTAGCGGGAGGGGGAGAGACCCAGTACTTC.

This clone was detected only once. The chain couples TRBV7-8 to TRBJ2-2, with 12 bases fitting TRBD2. In germline, CDR1 is SGHVS, CDR2 FQNEAQ. V lost 4 bases and J lost 4; bases outside the gene matches: 10. The CDR3 totals 18 residues. The CDR3 region is CASSYGLAGSSRTGELFF. CDR3 coding DNA: TGTGCCAGCAGCTACGGACTAGCGGGATCGTCGCGCACCGGGGAGCTGTTTTTT.